One and the same sample provided the 13 T cell receptor beta chains below, sequenced in a study of cytomegalovirus exposure and HLA in healthy donors. The PCR ran on 60 Vbeta and 13 Jbeta primers. Profiled with immunoSEQ multiplex PCR; TCRdb holds only in-frame clones, not every one. The sample holds around 150,000 clones, 75% to 85% seen once. The sequencing input was PBMCs. These receptors were obtained from a woman aged 18 to 35 in good health and CMV-seronegative.

For the CDR3, the DNA is TGTGCCAGCAGCGAGGCGGGGGTCGAGCAGTACTTC. Amino acid sequence: CASSEAGVEQYF. This rearrangement joins TRBV6-5 to TRBJ2-7, with 7 bases that match TRBD2. The CDR3 is made up of 12 amino acids. Trimming removed 6 bases from V and 6 bases from J; junction bases left unmatched: 5. In germline, CDR1 is MNHEY, CDR2 SVGAGI.

The V gene is TRBV20-1, the J gene TRBJ2-2; D remains unclear. Trimming cost V 4 bases and J 8 bases, with 8 bases left between them. Germline CDR1 DFQATT, CDR2 SNEGSKA (reference sequence). The CDR3 has 11 residues. The CDR3 protein is CSATFGGELFF. The CDR3, as DNA: TGCAGTGCTACCTTCGGGGGGGAGCTGTTTTTT.

The rearrangement uses TRBV30 and TRBJ2-5; 8 positions agree with TRBD2. The DNA end is more similar to TRBJ2-7, so the J call may be wrong. Germline CDR1 reads GTSNPN; CDR2 reads SVGIG (reference sequence). The CDR3 loop spans 16 amino acids. The CDR3 DNA follows: TGTGCCTGGAGTGTACGTGTCGGGAGGGCCTCCTACGAGCAGTACTTC. Amino acid sequence: CAWSVRVGRASYEQYF.

This chain connects TRBV11-1 to TRBJ2-2; TRBD2 matches 13 bases. Germline CDR1 SGHAT, CDR2 FQDESV (reference sequence). The junction had 10 bases not matched to a gene; V was cut back by 6 bases and J by 6 bases. The CDR3 sequence is 17 residues long. Here the CDR3 DNA reads TGTGCCAGCAGTTACGGACTAGCGGGAGTGTACGCCGGGGAGCTGTTTTTT. Protein product: CASSYGLAGVYAGELFF.

This clone was seen a single time. V and J are TRBV6-5 and TRBJ1-2; D uncertain. Germline CDR1 reads MNHEY; CDR2 reads SVGAGI. The CDR3 contains 15 residues. Trimming stripped 5 bases from V and 2 bases from J, with 15 bases between. The CDR3: CASSNINRVNYGYTF. CDR3 sequence (DNA): TGTGCCAGCAGTAATATCAATCGGGTAAACTATGGCTACACCTTC.

V and J are TRBV11-3 and TRBJ2-3; TRBD1 aligns across 8 bases. Germline-derived CDR1 and CDR2 are SGHNT and YENEEA. The CDR3 loop spans 17 amino acids. Trimming at V came to 1 base and at J to 3 bases, leaving 9 bases not matched to a gene. DNA for the CDR3: TGTGCCAGCAGCTTAGGGGACAGGTTCGGGGCAACAGATACGCAGTATTTT. Translating gives CASSLGDRFGATDTQYF.

J is TRBJ2-3 and V is TRBV2, with D possibly matching TRBD1 (6 bases). Germline V lookup: CDR1 SNHLY, CDR2 FYNNEI. V dropped 4 bases and J dropped 0 bases, with 8 bases sitting between them. The CDR3 is 14 residues long. The CDR3 reads CASSGTASTDTQYF. In DNA form, the CDR3 reads TGTGCCAGCAGTGGGACAGCTAGCACAGATACGCAGTATTTT.

The CDR3 coding sequence is TGTGCCAGCAGTGTCCTACCGGGACAGGGGGCGAGGGGGGAGTTCTTC. Its translation is CASSVLPGQGARGEFF. The chain is built from TRBV6-1 and TRBJ2-1; 12 positions agree with TRBD1. Trimming cost V 4 bases and J 14 bases; bases outside gene matches: 15. The V gene's germline CDR1 is MNHNS and CDR2 SASEGT. CDR3 length: 16 residues.

The chain has TRBV4-1 and TRBJ1-4, with 10 positions matching TRBD1. V trimming: 5 bases; J trimming: 7 bases; junction bases outside the gene matches: 4. Germline CDR1 and CDR2: MGHRA and YSYEKL. This CDR3 comprises 14 residues. The CDR3 protein is CASSEGQGGEKLFF. For the CDR3, the DNA is TGCGCCAGCAGCGAAGGACAGGGGGGTGAAAAACTGTTTTTT.

The chain has TRBV19 and TRBJ2-5; 8 nucleotides line up with TRBD1. The DNA end is more similar to TRBJ2-7, so the J call may be wrong. Germline V gene sequence: CDR1 LNHDA, CDR2 SQIVND (reference sequence). The CDR3 contains 13 residues. The CDR3 loop reads CASSDDRGYEQYF. CDR3 bases: TGTGCCAGTAGCGACGACAGGGGCTACGAGCAGTACTTC.

The genes are TRBV18 and TRBJ1-2; the match to TRBD1 covers 7 bases. Germline values: CDR1 KGHSH, CDR2 LQKENI. This CDR3 contains 14 residues. After removal of 6 bases from V and 4 bases from J, the junction contained 8 bases not matched to a gene. The CDR3 DNA sequence: TGTGCCAGCTCGCCAGGACAGGCTACCTATGGCTACACCTTC. It translates to CASSPGQATYGYTF.

The rearrangement links TRBV10-3 to TRBJ2-7; 7 positions agree with TRBD2. The germline V gene encodes CDR1 ENHRY and CDR2 SYGVKD. CDR3 length equals 16 residues. V was pared by 2 bases and J by 4 bases, with 11 bases of the junction left unmatched. Written as DNA, the CDR3 is TGTGCCATCAGTGAGAGCTTTAGGCTAGCGGATTACGAGCAGTACTTC. Protein: CAISESFRLADYEQYF.

V is TRBV7-9 and J is TRBJ2-4, with D maybe TRBD2 (5 bases). The V and J ends lost 5 bases and 6 bases respectively, with 14 bases between them. Per the germline V gene, CDR1 is SEHNR and CDR2 is FQNEAQ (reference sequence). The CDR3 sequence is 14 residues long. The CDR3 DNA reads as TGTGCCAGCAGCCCACGGGCGGGTCTAAACATTCAGTACTTC. This sequence encodes CASSPRAGLNIQYF.